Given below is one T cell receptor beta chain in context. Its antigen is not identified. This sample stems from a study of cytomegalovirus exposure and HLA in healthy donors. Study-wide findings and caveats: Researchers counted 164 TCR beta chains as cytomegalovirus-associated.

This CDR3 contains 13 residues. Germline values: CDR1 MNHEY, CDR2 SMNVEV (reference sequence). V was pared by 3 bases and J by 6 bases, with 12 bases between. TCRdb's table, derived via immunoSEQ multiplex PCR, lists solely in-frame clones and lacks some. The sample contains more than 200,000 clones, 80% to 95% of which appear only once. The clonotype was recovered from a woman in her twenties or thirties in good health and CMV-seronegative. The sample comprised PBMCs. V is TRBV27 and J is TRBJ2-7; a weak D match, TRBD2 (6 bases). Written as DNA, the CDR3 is TGTGCCAGCAGTTTCGGACTACCTGGCGAGCAGTACTTC. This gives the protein CASSFGLPGEQYF.